This T cell receptor beta chain is from a study of stem cell transplantation in POMP-related autoinflammatory disease. Background on the study: Through one year post-transplant, neutrophils and platelets were 100% of graft donor origin. Broader study findings: A trend toward lower repertoire diversity and greater clonality appeared in every analyzed T-cell subset of PRAID patients.

The CDR3 runs 12 residues. Germline V gene lookup returns CDR1 SGHTS and CDR2 YDEGEE. The V gene lost 1 base and the J gene lost 7 bases, with 8 bases spanning the gap. Assay used: immunoSEQ multiplex PCR; TCRdb lists only in-frame clones, some missing. The table records some 68,000 clones, roughly 90% of them present only once. To note about this clone: The antigen is not known.

This TCR was sampled from a human patient with POMP-related autoinflammation and immune dysregulation (PRAID). Some T cells may be graft donor cells. The specimen was CD4+ T cells from PBMCs, collected after stem cell transplantation. V and J are TRBV5-8 and TRBJ1-1; no clear D gene. CDR3: CASSLRRVEAFF. CDR3 sequence (DNA): TGTGCCAGCAGCTTGCGGAGGGTTGAAGCTTTCTTT. Drawing the rest from reference TRBV5-8 and TRBJ1-1, the complete variable domain is EAGVTQSPTHLIKTRGQQATLRCSPISGHTSVYWYQQALGLGLQFLLWYDEGEERNRGNFPPRFSGRQFPNYSSELNVNALELEDSALYLCASSLRRVEAFFGQGTRLTVV.